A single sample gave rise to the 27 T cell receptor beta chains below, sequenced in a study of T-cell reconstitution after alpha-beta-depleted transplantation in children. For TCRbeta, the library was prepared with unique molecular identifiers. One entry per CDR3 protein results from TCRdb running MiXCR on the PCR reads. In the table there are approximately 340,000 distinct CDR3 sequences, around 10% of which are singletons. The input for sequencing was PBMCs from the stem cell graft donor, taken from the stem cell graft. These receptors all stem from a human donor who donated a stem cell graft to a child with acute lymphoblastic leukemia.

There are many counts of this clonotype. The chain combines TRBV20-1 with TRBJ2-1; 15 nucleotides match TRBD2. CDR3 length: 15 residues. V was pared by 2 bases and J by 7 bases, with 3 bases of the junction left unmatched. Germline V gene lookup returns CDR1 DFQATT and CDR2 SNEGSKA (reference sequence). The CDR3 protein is CSARSGLAGGNEQFF. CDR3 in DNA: TGCAGTGCTAGATCCGGACTAGCGGGAGGGAATGAGCAGTTCTTC.

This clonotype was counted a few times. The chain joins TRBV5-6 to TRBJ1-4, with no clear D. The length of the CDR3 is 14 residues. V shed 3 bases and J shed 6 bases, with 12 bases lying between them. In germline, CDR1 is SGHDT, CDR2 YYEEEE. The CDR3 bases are TGTGCCAGCAGCTACTCATACGGGGATGAAAAACTGTTTTTT. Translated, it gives CASSYSYGDEKLFF.

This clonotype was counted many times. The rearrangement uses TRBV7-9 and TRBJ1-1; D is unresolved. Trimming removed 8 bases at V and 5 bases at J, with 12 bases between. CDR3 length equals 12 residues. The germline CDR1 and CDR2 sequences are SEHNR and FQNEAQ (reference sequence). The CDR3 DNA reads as TGTGCCAGCGACGAGGCGAGAACTGAAGCTTTCTTT. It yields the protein CASDEARTEAFF.

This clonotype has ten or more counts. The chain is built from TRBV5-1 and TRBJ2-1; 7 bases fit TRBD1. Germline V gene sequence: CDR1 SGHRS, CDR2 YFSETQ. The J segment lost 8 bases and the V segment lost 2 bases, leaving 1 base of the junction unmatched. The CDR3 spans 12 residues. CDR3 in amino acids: CASSFDRDEQFF. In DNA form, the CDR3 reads TGCGCCAGCAGCTTTGACAGGGATGAGCAGTTCTTC.

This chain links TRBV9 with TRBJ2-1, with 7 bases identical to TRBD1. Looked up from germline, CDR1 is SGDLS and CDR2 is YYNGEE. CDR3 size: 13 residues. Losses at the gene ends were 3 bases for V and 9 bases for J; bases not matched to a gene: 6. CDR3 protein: CASSDYRGGEQFF. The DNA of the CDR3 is TGTGCCAGCAGCGACTACAGGGGCGGTGAGCAGTTCTTC.

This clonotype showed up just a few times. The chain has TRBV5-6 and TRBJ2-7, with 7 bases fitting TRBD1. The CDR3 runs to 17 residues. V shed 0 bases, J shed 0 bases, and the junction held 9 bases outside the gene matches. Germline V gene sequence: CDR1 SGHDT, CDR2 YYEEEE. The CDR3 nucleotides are TGTGCCAGCAGCTTGGGACAGGGCGGCCGGGGCTCCTACGAGCAGTACTTC. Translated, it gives CASSLGQGGRGSYEQYF. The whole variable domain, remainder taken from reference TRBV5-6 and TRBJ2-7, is DAGVTQSPTHLIKTRGQQVTLRCSPKSGHDTVSWYQQALGQGPQFIFQYYEEEERQRGNFPDRFSGHQFPNYSSELNVNALLLGDSALYLCASSLGQGGRGSYEQYFGPGTRLTVT.

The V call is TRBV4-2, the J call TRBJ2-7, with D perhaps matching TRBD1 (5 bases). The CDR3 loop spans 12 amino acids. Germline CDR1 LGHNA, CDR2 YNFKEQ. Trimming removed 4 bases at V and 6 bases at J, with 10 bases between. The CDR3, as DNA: TGTGCCAGCAGCCCCCTGGGGCTCGAGCAGTACTTC. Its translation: CASSPLGLEQYF.

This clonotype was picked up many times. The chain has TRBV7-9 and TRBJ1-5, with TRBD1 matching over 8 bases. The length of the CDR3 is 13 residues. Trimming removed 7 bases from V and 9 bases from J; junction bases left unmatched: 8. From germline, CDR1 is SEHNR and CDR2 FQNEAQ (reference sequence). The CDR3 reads CASTTDRGRPQHF. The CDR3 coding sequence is TGTGCCAGCACGACTGACAGGGGTCGGCCCCAGCATTTT.

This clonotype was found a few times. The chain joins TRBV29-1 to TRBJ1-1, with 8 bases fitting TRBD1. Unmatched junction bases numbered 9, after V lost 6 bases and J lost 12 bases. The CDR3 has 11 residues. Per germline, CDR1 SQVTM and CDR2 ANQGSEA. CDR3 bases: TGCAGCGTGGACAGGGACGGTTGGACTTTCTTT. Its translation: CSVDRDGWTFF.

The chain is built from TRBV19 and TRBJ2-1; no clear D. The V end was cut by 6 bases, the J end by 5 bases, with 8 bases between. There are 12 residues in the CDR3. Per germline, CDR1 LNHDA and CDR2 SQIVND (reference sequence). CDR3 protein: CASRVGNNEQFF. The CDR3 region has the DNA TGTGCCAGTAGGGTCGGAAACAATGAGCAGTTCTTC.

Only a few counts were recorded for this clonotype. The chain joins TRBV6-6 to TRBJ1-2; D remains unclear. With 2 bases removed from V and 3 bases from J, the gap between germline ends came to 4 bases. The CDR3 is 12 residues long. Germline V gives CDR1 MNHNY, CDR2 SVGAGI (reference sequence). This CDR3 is CASSYIDYGYTF. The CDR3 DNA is TGTGCCAGCAGTTACATCGACTATGGCTACACCTTC.

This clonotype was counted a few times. In nucleotides, the CDR3 is TGTGCCAGCAGCTTAGGGCGCTTTGGACAGGTCGGTAATCAGCCCCAGCATTTT. As protein: CASSLGRFGQVGNQPQHF. The J gene is TRBJ1-5, the V gene TRBV7-2; 7 bases align to TRBD1. Germline values: CDR1 SGHTA, CDR2 FQGNSA. CDR3 length: 18 amino acids. V shed 1 base, J shed 4 bases, and the junction held 13 bases outside the gene matches. The full variable domain, with the rest looked up from reference TRBV7-2 and TRBJ1-5, is GAGVSQSPSNKVTEKGKDVELRCDPISGHTALYWYRQSLGQGLEFLIYFQGNSAPDKSGLPSDRFSAERTGGSVSTLTIQRTQQEDSAVYLCASSLGRFGQVGNQPQHFGDGTRLSIL.

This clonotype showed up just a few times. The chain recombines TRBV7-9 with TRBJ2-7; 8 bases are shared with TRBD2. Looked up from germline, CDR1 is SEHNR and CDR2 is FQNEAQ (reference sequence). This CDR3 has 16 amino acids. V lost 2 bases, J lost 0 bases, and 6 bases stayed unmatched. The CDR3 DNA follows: TGTGCCAGCAGCTTAATTGGCGGGAGGAGCTCCTACGAGCAGTACTTC. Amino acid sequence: CASSLIGGRSSYEQYF.

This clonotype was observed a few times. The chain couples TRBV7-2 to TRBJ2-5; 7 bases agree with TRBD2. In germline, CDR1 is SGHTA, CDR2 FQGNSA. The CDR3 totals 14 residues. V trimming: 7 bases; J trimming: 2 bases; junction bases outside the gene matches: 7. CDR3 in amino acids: CASKTGLDQETQYF. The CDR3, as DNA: TGTGCCAGCAAGACCGGACTAGATCAAGAGACCCAGTACTTC.

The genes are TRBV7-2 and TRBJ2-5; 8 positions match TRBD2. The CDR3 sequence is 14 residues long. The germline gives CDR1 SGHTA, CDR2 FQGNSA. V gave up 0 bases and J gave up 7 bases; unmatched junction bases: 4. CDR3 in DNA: TGTGCCAGCAGCTTAGCCGGGAGGGCGGGGACCCAGTACTTC. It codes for CASSLAGRAGTQYF.

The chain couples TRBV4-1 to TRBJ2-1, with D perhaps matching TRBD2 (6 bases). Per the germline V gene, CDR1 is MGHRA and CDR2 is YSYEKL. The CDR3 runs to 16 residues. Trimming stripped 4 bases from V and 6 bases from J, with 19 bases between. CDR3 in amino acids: CASSLRIGTLFNEQFF. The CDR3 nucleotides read TGCGCCAGCAGCCTTAGGATCGGGACTCTCTTCAATGAGCAGTTCTTC.

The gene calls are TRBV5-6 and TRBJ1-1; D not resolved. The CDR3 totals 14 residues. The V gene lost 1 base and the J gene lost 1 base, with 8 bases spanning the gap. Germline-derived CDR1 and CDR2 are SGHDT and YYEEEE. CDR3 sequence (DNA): TGTGCCAGCAGCTTGTTTTACTCGAACACTGAAGCTTTCTTT. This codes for CASSLFYSNTEAFF.

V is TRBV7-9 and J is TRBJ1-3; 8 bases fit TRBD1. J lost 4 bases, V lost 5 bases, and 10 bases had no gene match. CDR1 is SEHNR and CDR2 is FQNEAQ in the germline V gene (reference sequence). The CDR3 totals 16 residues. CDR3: CASSRGAGGDGNTIYF. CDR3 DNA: TGTGCCAGCAGCCGTGGAGCAGGGGGCGACGGAAACACCATATATTTT. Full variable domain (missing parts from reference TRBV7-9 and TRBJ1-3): DTGVSQNPRHKITKRGQNVTFRCDPISEHNRLYWYRQTLGQGPEFLTYFQNEAQLEKSRLLSDRFSAERPKGSFSTLEIQRTEQGDSAMYLCASSRGAGGDGNTIYFGEGSWLTVV.

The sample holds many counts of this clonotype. In nucleotides, the CDR3 is TGTGCCAGCGCTTTCGGGCGGGAGAGAAGGAATGAGCAGTTCTTC. It yields the protein CASAFGRERRNEQFF. The chain has TRBV7-8 and TRBJ2-1; 7 nucleotides align to TRBD2. This CDR3 contains 15 residues. Germline V gene sequence: CDR1 SGHVS, CDR2 FQNEAQ. V shed 8 bases, J shed 7 bases, and the junction held 14 bases outside the gene matches. Supplemented by reference TRBV7-8 and TRBJ2-1, the full variable domain reads GAGVSQSPRYKVAKRGQDVALRCDPISGHVSLFWYQQALGQGPEFLTYFQNEAQLDKSGLPSDRFFAERPEGSVSTLKIQRTQQEDSAVYLCASAFGRERRNEQFFGPGTRLTVL.

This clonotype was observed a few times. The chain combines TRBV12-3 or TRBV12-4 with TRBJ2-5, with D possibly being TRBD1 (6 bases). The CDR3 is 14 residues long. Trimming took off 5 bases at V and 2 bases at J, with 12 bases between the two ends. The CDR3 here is CASSPGTPQETQYF. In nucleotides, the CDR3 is TGTGCCAGCAGTCCCGGGACACCTCAAGAGACCCAGTACTTC.

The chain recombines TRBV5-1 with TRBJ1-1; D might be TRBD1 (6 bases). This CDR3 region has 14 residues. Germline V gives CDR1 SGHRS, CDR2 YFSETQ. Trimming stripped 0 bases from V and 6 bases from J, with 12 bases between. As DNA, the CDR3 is TGCGCCAGCAGCTTGGAGGGGGGCCAGGCTGAAGCTTTCTTT. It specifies CASSLEGGQAEAFF.

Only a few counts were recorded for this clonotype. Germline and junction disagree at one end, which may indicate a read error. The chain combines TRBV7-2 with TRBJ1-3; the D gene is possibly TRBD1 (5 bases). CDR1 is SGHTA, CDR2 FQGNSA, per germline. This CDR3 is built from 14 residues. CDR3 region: CASTLRGSGNTIYF. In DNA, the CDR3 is TGTGCCAGCACCTTAAGGGGATCTGGAAACACCATATATTTT.

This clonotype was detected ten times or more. The CDR3 loop is CASTLGQGIGELFF. The DNA of the CDR3 is TGTGCCAGCACCCTAGGACAGGGGATCGGGGAGCTGTTTTTT. The rearrangement uses TRBV9 and TRBJ2-2; 9 bases agree with TRBD1. V lost 6 bases, J lost 7 bases, and 7 bases stayed unmatched. CDR1 is SGDLS and CDR2 is YYNGEE in the germline V gene. The CDR3 is 14 residues long.

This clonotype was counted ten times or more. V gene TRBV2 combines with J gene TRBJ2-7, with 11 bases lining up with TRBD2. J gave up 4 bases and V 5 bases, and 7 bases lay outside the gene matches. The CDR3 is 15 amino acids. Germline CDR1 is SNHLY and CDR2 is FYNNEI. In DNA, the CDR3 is TGTGCCAGCAGTCCCGGGACTAGCGGTATTTACGAGCAGTACTTC. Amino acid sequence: CASSPGTSGIYEQYF.

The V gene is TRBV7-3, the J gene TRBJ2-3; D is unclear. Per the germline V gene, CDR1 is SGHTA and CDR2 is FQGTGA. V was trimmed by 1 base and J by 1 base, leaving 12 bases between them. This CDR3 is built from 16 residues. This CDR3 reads CASSLRLGTGTDTQYF. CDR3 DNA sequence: TGTGCCAGCAGCTTAAGACTTGGAACGGGCACAGATACGCAGTATTTT.

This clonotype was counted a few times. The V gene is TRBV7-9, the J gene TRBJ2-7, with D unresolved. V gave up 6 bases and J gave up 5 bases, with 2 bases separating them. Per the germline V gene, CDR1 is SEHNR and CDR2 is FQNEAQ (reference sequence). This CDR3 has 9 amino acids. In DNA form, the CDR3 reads TGTGCCAGCAGGGACGAGCAGTACTTC. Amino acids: CASRDEQYF.

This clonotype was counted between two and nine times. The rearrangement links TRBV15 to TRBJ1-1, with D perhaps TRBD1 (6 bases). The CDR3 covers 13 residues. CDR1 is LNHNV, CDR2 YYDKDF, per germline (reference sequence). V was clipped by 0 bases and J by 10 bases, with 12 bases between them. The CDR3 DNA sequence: TGTGCCACCAGCAGAGATCAGGGGTCGGTAGCTTTCTTT. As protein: CATSRDQGSVAFF.